The present T cell receptor (beta chain) was sequenced within a study of post-analysis software for immune sequencing data. Regarding the study as a whole: Patients showed TRBV5-6, TRBV5-1 and TRBV20-1 among several TRBV segments more frequent than in controls.

Note on this clonotype: Its target is not known.

cDNA libraries for TCR beta contained unique molecular identifiers. TCRdb reprocessed the PCR reads with MiXCR, giving one entry per CDR3 protein. The sample consists of around 440,000 distinct CDR3 sequences, roughly 45% of them appearing once. With V trimmed by 1 base and J by 8 bases, 12 bases remained unmatched. This CDR3 has 17 residues. Germline V gives CDR1 SGHRS, CDR2 YFSETQ. The sequenced material came from blood. The TCR sequence derives from a girl between 10 and 17 years old with multiple sclerosis. This chain links TRBV5-1 with TRBJ1-4; 9 bases match TRBD1. CDR3 protein: CASSLTPPGQGGEKLFF. The CDR3 DNA follows: TGCGCCAGCAGCTTGACACCTCCGGGACAGGGAGGAGAAAAACTGTTTTTT. Full variable domain (missing parts from reference TRBV5-1 and TRBJ1-4): KAGVTQTPRYLIKTRGQQVTLSCSPISGHRSVSWYQQTPGQGLQFLFEYFSETQRNKGNFPGRFSGRQFSNSRSEMNVSTLELGDSALYLCASSLTPPGQGGEKLFFGSGTQLSVL.